These 27 T cell receptor beta chains came from one sample sequenced in a study of cytomegalovirus exposure and HLA in healthy donors. PCR involved 60 Vbeta and 13 Jbeta primers. Generated by immunoSEQ multiplex PCR, the TCRdb table keeps only in-frame clones and is missing some. The sample includes 180,000 or so clones, about four fifths of them seen just once. Sequenced material: PBMCs. Every receptor here comes from a female donor in good health and CMV-seronegative.

The CDR3 region has the DNA TGTGCCAGCAGCTTAGTCGCGAAAGAGACCCAGTACTTC. Encoded protein: CASSLVAKETQYF. The chain carries TRBV7-8 and TRBJ2-5; D is unresolved. Germline values: CDR1 SGHVS, CDR2 FQNEAQ. Deletions cut 1 base from V and 3 bases from J, with 6 bases between. The CDR3 length is 13 residues. The full variable domain, its missing parts supplied by reference TRBV7-8 and TRBJ2-5, is GAGVSQSPRYKVAKRGQDVALRCDPISGHVSLFWYQQALGQGPEFLTYFQNEAQLDKSGLPSDRFFAERPEGSVSTLKIQRTQQEDSAVYLCASSLVAKETQYFGPGTRLLVL.

This chain joins TRBV7-3 and TRBJ2-1, with 10 bases identical to TRBD1. Germline V gene data show CDR1 as SGHTA and CDR2 as FQGTGA. The trim removed 5 bases at V and 5 bases at J, leaving 6 bases unmatched. CDR3 size: 15 residues. The CDR3 DNA reads as TGTGCCAGCAGCGTATCCGGGACAGGGGACAATGAGCAGTTCTTC. Encoded protein: CASSVSGTGDNEQFF.

This clone appeared a few times. The chain combines TRBV4-3 with TRBJ2-7, with 7 nucleotides matching TRBD1. The CDR3 has 20 amino acids. Trimming removed 0 bases from V and 0 bases from J; junction bases left unmatched: 17. From germline, CDR1 is LGHNA and CDR2 YSLEER. Here the CDR3 reads CASSQDGVAWSAGGSYEQYF. The CDR3 DNA reads TGCGCCAGCAGCCAAGATGGGGTGGCTTGGTCTGCAGGGGGCTCCTACGAGCAGTACTTC.

The J gene is TRBJ1-2, the V gene TRBV4-1, with D perhaps TRBD1 (6 bases). The CDR3 contains 16 residues. The germline V and J ends were trimmed by 1 base and 7 bases, with 19 bases remaining between them. The germline gives CDR1 MGHRA, CDR2 YSYEKL. This CDR3 is CASSQGGQGFYPGYTF. CDR3 DNA: TGCGCCAGCAGCCAAGGAGGCCAGGGGTTTTATCCTGGCTACACCTTC.

This clone has a handful of counts. The chain combines TRBV29-1 with TRBJ1-2, with 9 positions matching TRBD1. The trim removed 7 bases at V and 8 bases at J, leaving 14 bases unmatched. The CDR3 covers 14 residues. In germline, CDR1 is SQVTM, CDR2 ANQGSEA. As DNA, the CDR3 is TGCAGCGCACCTACAGGGGGCCTCTTGGGGGGCTACACCTTC. It encodes CSAPTGGLLGGYTF.

Comment on this clone: The same CDR3 arises from other DNA sequences in this sample as well. The chain has TRBV7-9 and TRBJ1-2; 8 bases line up with TRBD1. The CDR3 spans 14 residues. With 1 base clipped from V and 8 bases from J, the junction kept 6 bases outside the gene matches. The germline V gene has CDR1 SEHNR and CDR2 FQNEAQ (reference sequence). This CDR3 reads CASSLGTGYHGYTF. CDR3 coding DNA: TGTGCCAGCAGCTTAGGGACAGGGTATCACGGCTACACCTTC.

The CDR3 here is CASSVEGTSRSPYEQYF. CDR3 bases: TGTGCCAGCAGCGTAGAAGGGACTTCCCGGTCACCCTACGAGCAGTACTTC. The rearrangement links TRBV9 to TRBJ2-7, with D possibly being TRBD2 (6 bases). Germline V gene sequence: CDR1 SGDLS, CDR2 YYNGEE. V lost 0 bases and J 2 bases, leaving 18 bases between the germline ends. The CDR3 consists of 17 residues.

Notes on this clone: This sample includes further DNA sequences coding for the same CDR3. The chain combines TRBV25-1 with TRBJ2-7; D gene uncertain. Germline V gene sequence: CDR1 MGHDK, CDR2 SYGVNS. The CDR3 contains 12 residues. Trimming took off 3 bases at V and 7 bases at J, with 10 bases between the two ends. CDR3 loop: CASSEVRGEQYF. The CDR3, as DNA: TGTGCCAGCAGTGAGGTAAGAGGAGAGCAGTACTTC.

The chain recombines TRBV5-1 with TRBJ2-7, with TRBD1 matching 7 bases. V was clipped by 6 bases and J by 0 bases; unmatched bases: 9. The CDR3 spans 15 residues. Germline values: CDR1 SGHRS, CDR2 YFSETQ. CDR3 residues: CASKPDRVPSYEQYF. CDR3 sequence (DNA): TGCGCCAGCAAGCCCGACAGGGTACCCTCCTACGAGCAGTACTTC.

The J gene is TRBJ2-5, the V gene TRBV7-9; a weak D match, TRBD2 (6 bases). The CDR3 is made up of 13 amino acids. From germline, CDR1 is SEHNR and CDR2 FQNEAQ (reference sequence). The V end was cut by 6 bases, the J end by 13 bases, with 21 bases between. The CDR3 DNA reads as TGTGCCAGCAGAATAGGAGTTGCGGGACCCCCGTACTTC. It translates to CASRIGVAGPPYF.

This clone was counted a single time. CDR3: CASTLRGQGFTEAFF. The DNA for the CDR3 is TGTGCCAGCACCCTTAGGGGACAGGGGTTCACTGAAGCTTTCTTT. The genes are TRBV7-8 and TRBJ1-1, with TRBD1 matching over 10 bases. Trimming cost V 7 bases and J 4 bases; bases outside gene matches: 9. The CDR3 loop spans 15 amino acids. Germline V gene lookup returns CDR1 SGHVS and CDR2 FQNEAQ. Using reference TRBV7-8 and TRBJ1-1 for the parts outside the CDR3, the full variable domain is GAGVSQSPRYKVAKRGQDVALRCDPISGHVSLFWYQQALGQGPEFLTYFQNEAQLDKSGLPSDRFFAERPEGSVSTLKIQRTQQEDSAVYLCASTLRGQGFTEAFFGQGTRLTVV.

The chain couples TRBV7-2 to TRBJ1-5, with D possibly being TRBD1 (6 bases). Looked up from germline, CDR1 is SGHTA and CDR2 is FQGNSA. This CDR3 contains 15 residues. Between the trimmed V and J ends, which lost 0 bases and 7 bases, there was a span of 13 bases. The chain's CDR3 is CASSLAQGTGQPQHF. CDR3 nucleotides: TGTGCCAGCAGCTTAGCACAGGGAACGGGACAGCCCCAGCATTTT.

The rearrangement links TRBV29-1 to TRBJ2-1; 7 bases line up with TRBD2. Trimming took 2 bases from V and 3 from J; bases not matched to a gene: 4. The CDR3 loop spans 14 amino acids. The V gene's germline CDR1 is SQVTM and CDR2 ANQGSEA. The CDR3 region is CSVELGGDYNEQFF. The CDR3, as DNA: TGCAGCGTTGAACTGGGGGGGGACTACAATGAGCAGTTCTTC.

The CDR3 DNA sequence: TGTGCCAGCAGTTCCCCGGACAACTACGAGCAGTACTTC. This gives the protein CASSSPDNYEQYF. This chain joins TRBV6-6 and TRBJ2-7; possibly TRBD1 for D (5 bases). The CDR3 is 13 residues long. Trimming stripped 4 bases from V and 3 bases from J, with 10 bases between. Germline V CDR1 and CDR2: MNHNY, SVGAGI (reference sequence).

V and J are TRBV5-3 and TRBJ2-5; 8 nucleotides match TRBD2. Being an ORF, TRBV5-3 has a function that is uncertain. The V segment lost 4 bases and the J segment 3 bases; nucleotides outside the gene matches: 11. The CDR3 extends over 16 amino acids. CDR3 DNA sequence: TGTGCCAGAAGCCCTATTACAGCGGGAGTGGAAGAGACCCAGTACTTC. Translated: CARSPITAGVEETQYF.

This clone was picked up a small number of times. The rearrangement links TRBV6-1 to TRBJ2-5; 8 bases align to TRBD1. Per germline, CDR1 MNHNS and CDR2 SASEGT. V was pared by 4 bases and J by 9 bases, with 7 bases of the junction left unmatched. This CDR3 is built from 13 residues. The CDR3 nucleotides read TGTGCCAGCAGTGTACAGGGGGAAGGGGCCCAGTACTTC. Translation: CASSVQGEGAQYF.

The rearrangement joins TRBV7-2 to TRBJ2-3; D not resolved. The CDR3 is 14 residues long. V was cut by 1 base and J by 2 bases, with 7 bases left in between. The germline CDR1 and CDR2 sequences are SGHTA and FQGNSA. CDR3 nucleotide sequence: TGTGCCAGCAGCTTAGATGTCCTCACAGATACGCAGTATTTT. Translating gives CASSLDVLTDTQYF.

The rearrangement links TRBV7-3 to TRBJ2-2; a possible D gene is TRBD1 (5 bases). Per the germline V gene, CDR1 is SGHTA and CDR2 is FQGTGA. The germline V and J ends were trimmed by 5 bases and 5 bases, with 15 bases remaining between them. CDR3 length: 15 residues. CDR3 amino acids: CASSKTGQGTGELFF. CDR3 nucleotides: TGTGCCAGCAGCAAGACTGGACAAGGGACCGGGGAGCTGTTTTTT.

This clone was counted between two and nine times. The rearrangement uses TRBV18 and TRBJ2-1; maybe TRBD2 (6 bases). This CDR3 is built from 15 residues. The V gene lost 5 bases and the J gene lost 3 bases, with 14 bases spanning the gap. Germline lookup yields CDR1 KGHSH and CDR2 LQKENI. The CDR3 loop reads CASSKQRVDYNEQFF. In nucleotides, the CDR3 is TGTGCCAGCTCAAAACAGCGGGTTGACTACAATGAGCAGTTCTTC.

The chain combines TRBV2 with TRBJ1-2, with 7 bases matching TRBD1. Germline CDR1 and CDR2: SNHLY and FYNNEI. This CDR3 has 11 amino acids. J was trimmed by 7 bases and V by 6 bases; bases with no gene match: 2. The CDR3 sequence is CASRDRAGYTF. The CDR3 nucleotides are TGTGCCAGCAGAGACAGGGCTGGCTACACCTTC.

The genes are TRBV27 and TRBJ1-4, with 8 nucleotides matching TRBD1. The CDR3 sequence is 14 residues long. V was clipped by 3 bases and J by 8 bases; unmatched bases: 5. Germline V lookup: CDR1 MNHEY, CDR2 SMNVEV (reference sequence). The CDR3 DNA reads as TGTGCCAGCAGTTTTCAGGGGGCCGTGGAAAAACTGTTTTTT. Protein sequence: CASSFQGAVEKLFF.

The chain links TRBV7-9 to TRBJ2-1; 8 bases align to TRBD2. Germline V gene data show CDR1 as SEHNR and CDR2 as FQNEAQ (reference sequence). The junction had 3 bases not matched to a gene; V was cut back by 3 bases and J by 8 bases. CDR3 length: 13 residues. CDR3 nucleotide sequence: TGTGCCAGCAGCTTTCTACTAGCGGATGAGCAGTTCTTC. Its translation is CASSFLLADEQFF.

The chain couples TRBV5-6 to TRBJ2-3; the D gene is possibly TRBD1 (5 bases). The V end lost 5 bases, the J end lost 3 bases, and 16 bases lay between the germline ends. Germline assignment: CDR1 SGHDT and CDR2 YYEEEE. CDR3 length: 15 amino acids. As DNA, the CDR3 is TGTGCCAGCAGTTCGGACACCTTTAAGACAGATACGCAGTATTTT. This codes for CASSSDTFKTDTQYF.

This chain joins TRBV18 and TRBJ2-1; 10 bases line up with TRBD2. The V gene end was trimmed by 5 bases and the J gene end by 4 bases; junction bases not matched to a gene: 5. The CDR3 consists of 15 residues. The germline V gene has CDR1 KGHSH and CDR2 LQKENI. The DNA for the CDR3 is TGTGCCAGCTCAGTAACTAGCGGGGCTTACAATGAGCAGTTCTTC. Its protein product is CASSVTSGAYNEQFF.

This clone was detected only once. The chain recombines TRBV18 with TRBJ1-1; D gene uncertain. This CDR3 contains 14 residues. Germline lookup yields CDR1 KGHSH and CDR2 LQKENI. Trimming cost V 6 bases and J 1 base, with 12 bases left between them. CDR3 DNA sequence: TGTGCCAGCTCGGTCGGGGTCCAGAACACTGAAGCTTTCTTT. The encoded protein is CASSVGVQNTEAFF.

The chain joins TRBV27 to TRBJ2-5, with TRBD2 matching over 7 bases. The V gene end was trimmed by 6 bases and the J gene end by 3 bases; junction bases not matched to a gene: 13. The CDR3 sequence is 16 residues long. Germline CDR1 MNHEY, CDR2 SMNVEV (reference sequence). CDR3 in amino acids: CASRPRIGGREETQYF. The DNA for the CDR3 is TGTGCCAGCAGACCGCGGATCGGGGGGAGAGAAGAGACCCAGTACTTC.

This clone came up a few times. This chain uses TRBV5-1 with TRBJ2-7, with D unclear. The ends were cut back, 4 bases at V and 0 bases at J, with 17 bases in the middle. The germline gives CDR1 SGHRS, CDR2 YFSETQ. The CDR3 has 16 residues. CDR3 nucleotide sequence: TGCGCCAGCAGCCCGATGGCAGGCCTGGGCTCCTACGAGCAGTACTTC. Protein sequence: CASSPMAGLGSYEQYF.